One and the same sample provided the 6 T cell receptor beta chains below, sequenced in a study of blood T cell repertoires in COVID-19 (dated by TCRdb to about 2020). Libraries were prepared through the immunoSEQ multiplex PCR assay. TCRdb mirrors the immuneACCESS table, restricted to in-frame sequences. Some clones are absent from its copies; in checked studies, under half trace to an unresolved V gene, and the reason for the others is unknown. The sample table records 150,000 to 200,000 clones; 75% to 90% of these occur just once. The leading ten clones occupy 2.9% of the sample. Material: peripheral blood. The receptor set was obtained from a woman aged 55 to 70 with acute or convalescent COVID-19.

The chain's CDR3 is CASSLGPILAGELFF. CDR3 coding DNA: TGTGCCAGCAGCTTAGGGCCCATCCTCGCCGGGGAGCTGTTTTTT. The V call is TRBV11-3, the J call TRBJ2-2, with no clear D. The V gene's germline CDR1 is SGHNT and CDR2 YENEEA. The CDR3 is 15 residues long. V dropped 1 base and J dropped 6 bases, with 12 bases sitting between them.

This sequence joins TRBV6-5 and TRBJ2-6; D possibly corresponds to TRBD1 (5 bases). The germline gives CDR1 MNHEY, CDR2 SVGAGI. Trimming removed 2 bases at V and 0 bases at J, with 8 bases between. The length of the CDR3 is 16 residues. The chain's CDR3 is CASSYGAFSGANVLTF. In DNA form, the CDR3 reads TGTGCCAGCAGTTACGGGGCGTTCTCTGGGGCCAACGTCCTGACTTTC.

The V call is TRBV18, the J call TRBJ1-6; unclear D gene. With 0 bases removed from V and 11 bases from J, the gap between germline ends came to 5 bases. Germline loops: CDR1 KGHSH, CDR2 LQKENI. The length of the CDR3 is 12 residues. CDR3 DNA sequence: TGTGCCAGCTCACCACCGGAGCCACCCCTCCACTTT. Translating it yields CASSPPEPPLHF.

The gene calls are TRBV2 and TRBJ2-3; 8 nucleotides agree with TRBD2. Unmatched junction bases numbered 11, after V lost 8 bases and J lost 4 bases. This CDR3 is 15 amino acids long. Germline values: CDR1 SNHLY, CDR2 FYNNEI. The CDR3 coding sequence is TGTGCCAGCGGGCGCGGGGGGCCCGTCGCAGATACGCAGTATTTT. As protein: CASGRGGPVADTQYF.

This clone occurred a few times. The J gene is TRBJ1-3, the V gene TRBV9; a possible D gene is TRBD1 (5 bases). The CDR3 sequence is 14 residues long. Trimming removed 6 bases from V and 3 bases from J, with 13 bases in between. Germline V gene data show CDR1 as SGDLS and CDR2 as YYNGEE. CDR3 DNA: TGTGCCAGCACCGGGGGGTCCTATGGAAACACCATATATTTT. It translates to CASTGGSYGNTIYF.

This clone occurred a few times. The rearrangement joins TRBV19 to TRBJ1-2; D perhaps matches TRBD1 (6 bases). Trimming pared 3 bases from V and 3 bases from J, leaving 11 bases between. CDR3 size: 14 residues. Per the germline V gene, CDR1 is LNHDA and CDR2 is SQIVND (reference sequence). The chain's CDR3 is CASSMEGQYYGYTF. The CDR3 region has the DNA TGTGCCAGTAGTATGGAAGGACAGTACTATGGCTACACCTTC.